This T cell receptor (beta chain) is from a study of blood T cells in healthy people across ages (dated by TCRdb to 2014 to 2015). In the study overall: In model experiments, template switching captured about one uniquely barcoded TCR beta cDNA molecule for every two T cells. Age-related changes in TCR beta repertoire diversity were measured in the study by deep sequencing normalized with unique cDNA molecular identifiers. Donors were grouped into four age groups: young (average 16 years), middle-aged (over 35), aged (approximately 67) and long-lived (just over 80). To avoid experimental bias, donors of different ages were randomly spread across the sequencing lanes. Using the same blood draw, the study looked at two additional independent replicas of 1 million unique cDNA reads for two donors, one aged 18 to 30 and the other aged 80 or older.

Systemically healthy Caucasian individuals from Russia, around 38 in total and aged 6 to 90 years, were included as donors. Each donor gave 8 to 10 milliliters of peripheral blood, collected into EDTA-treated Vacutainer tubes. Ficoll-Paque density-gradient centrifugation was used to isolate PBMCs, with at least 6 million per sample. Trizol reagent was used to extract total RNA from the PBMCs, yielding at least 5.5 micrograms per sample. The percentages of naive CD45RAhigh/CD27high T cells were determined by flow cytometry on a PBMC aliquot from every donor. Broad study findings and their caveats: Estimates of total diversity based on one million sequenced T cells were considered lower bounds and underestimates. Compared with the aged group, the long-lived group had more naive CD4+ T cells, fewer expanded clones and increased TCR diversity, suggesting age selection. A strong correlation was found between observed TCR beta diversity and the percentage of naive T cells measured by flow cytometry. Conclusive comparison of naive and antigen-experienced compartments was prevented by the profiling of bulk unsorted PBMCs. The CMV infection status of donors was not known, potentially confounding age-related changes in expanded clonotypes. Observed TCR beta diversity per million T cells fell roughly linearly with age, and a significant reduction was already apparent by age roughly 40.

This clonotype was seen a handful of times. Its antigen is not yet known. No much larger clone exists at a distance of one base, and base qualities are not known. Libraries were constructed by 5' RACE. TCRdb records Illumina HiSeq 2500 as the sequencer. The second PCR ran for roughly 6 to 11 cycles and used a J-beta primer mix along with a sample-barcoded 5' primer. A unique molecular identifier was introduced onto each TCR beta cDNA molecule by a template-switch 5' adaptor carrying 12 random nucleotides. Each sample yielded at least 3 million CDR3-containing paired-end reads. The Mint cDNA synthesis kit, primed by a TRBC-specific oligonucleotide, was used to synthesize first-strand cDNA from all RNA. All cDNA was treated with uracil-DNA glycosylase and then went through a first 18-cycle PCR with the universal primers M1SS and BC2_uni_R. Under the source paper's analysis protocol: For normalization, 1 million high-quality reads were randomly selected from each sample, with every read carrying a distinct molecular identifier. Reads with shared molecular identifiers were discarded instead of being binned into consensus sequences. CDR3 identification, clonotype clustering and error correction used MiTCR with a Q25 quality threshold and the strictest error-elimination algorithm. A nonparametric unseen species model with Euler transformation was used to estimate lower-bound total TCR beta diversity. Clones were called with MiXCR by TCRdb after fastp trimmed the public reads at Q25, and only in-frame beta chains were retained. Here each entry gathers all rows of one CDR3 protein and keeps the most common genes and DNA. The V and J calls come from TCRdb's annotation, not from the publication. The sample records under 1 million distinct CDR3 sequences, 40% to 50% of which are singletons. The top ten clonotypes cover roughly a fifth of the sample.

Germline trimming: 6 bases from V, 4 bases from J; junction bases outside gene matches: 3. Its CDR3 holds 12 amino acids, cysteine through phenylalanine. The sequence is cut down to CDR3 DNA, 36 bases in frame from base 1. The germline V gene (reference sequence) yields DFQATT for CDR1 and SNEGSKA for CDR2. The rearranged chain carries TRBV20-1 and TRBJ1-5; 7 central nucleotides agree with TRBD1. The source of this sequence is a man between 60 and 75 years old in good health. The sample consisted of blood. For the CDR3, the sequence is CSAMGQNQPQHF. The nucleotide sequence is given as TGCAGTGCGATGGGACAGAATCAGCCCCAGCATTTT.